The 20 T cell receptor beta chains below come from one sample, sequenced in a study of blood T cell repertoires in COVID-19. Method: immunoSEQ multiplex PCR; TCRdb's copy keeps in-frame clones and lacks some. The sample lists around 230,000 clones; 75% to 85% were seen once. The sample consisted of peripheral blood. The source is a man aged 40-49 years who had recovered from COVID-19.

The V call is TRBV30, the J call TRBJ2-7; 11 nucleotides agree with TRBD2. The germline V gene encodes CDR1 GTSNPN and CDR2 SVGIG (reference sequence). This CDR3 comprises 16 residues. Trimming at V came to 4 bases and at J to 7 bases, leaving 15 bases not matched to a gene. The CDR3 nucleotides are TGTGCCTGGACCCCTCCCTGGCTAGCGGGAGGTAATGAGCAGTACTTC. Protein product: CAWTPPWLAGGNEQYF.

This clone was detected a few times. The chain combines TRBV28 with TRBJ1-5, with D perhaps matching TRBD1 (5 bases). Per the germline V gene, CDR1 is MDHEN and CDR2 is SYDVKM. This CDR3 has 13 amino acids. V was pared by 3 bases and J by 7 bases, with 10 bases between. In DNA, the CDR3 is TGTGCCAGCAGTTTTGGCAAGGGGCAGCCCCAGCATTTT. Translating it yields CASSFGKGQPQHF.

The genes are TRBV5-4 and TRBJ2-1; D perhaps matches TRBD2 (5 bases). CDR1 SGHNT and CDR2 YYREEE come from the germline V gene (reference sequence). The germline V and J ends were trimmed by 1 base and 2 bases, with 10 bases remaining between them. The CDR3 consists of 15 residues. CDR3 loop: CASSLSAAPYNEQFF. Here the CDR3 DNA reads TGTGCCAGCAGCTTGTCAGCGGCTCCCTACAATGAGCAGTTCTTC.

The rearrangement joins TRBV6-2 or TRBV6-3 to TRBJ1-1; D possibly corresponds to TRBD1 (5 bases). The CDR3 loop spans 13 amino acids. Germline V lookup: CDR1 MNHEY, CDR2 SVGEGT. V lost 3 bases and J 5 bases, leaving 10 bases between the germline ends. CDR3: CASSYVGQTEAFF. Written as DNA, the CDR3 is TGTGCCAGCAGTTATGTGGGGCAGACTGAAGCTTTCTTT.

The chain employs TRBV7-6 and TRBJ2-1, with 14 nucleotides matching TRBD2. This CDR3 comprises 16 residues. Germline-derived CDR1 and CDR2 are SGHVS and FNYEAQ. Trimming removed 5 bases from V and 8 bases from J; junction bases left unmatched: 8. In DNA, the CDR3 is TGTGCCAGCAGCCGACGACTAGCGGGGGGGTCGGATGAGCAGTTCTTC. This encodes CASSRRLAGGSDEQFF.

This chain connects TRBV24-1 to TRBJ2-3; 7 bases are a match to TRBD1. The germline CDR1 and CDR2 sequences are KGHDR and SFDVKD. V shed 5 bases and J 6 bases; nucleotides not matched to a gene: 7. The CDR3 consists of 14 residues. CDR3 region: CATSARQGSDTQYF. DNA for the CDR3: TGTGCCACCAGTGCGCGACAGGGTTCGGATACGCAGTATTTT.

The chain links TRBV15 to TRBJ2-7, with D possibly matching TRBD1 (5 bases). Trimming removed 6 bases at V and 3 bases at J, with 12 bases between. In germline, CDR1 is LNHNV, CDR2 YYDKDF (reference sequence). CDR3 length: 13 amino acids. In DNA form, the CDR3 reads TGTGCCACCAGGGCGTCAGGGTACTACGAGCAGTACTTC. It yields the protein CATRASGYYEQYF.

The chain recombines TRBV28 with TRBJ2-7, with a weak D call TRBD1 (7 bases). V lost 5 bases, J lost 7 bases, and 21 bases lay in between. The length of the CDR3 is 15 residues. Per germline, CDR1 MDHEN and CDR2 SYDVKM. CDR3 amino acids: CASSGAGTASLEQYF. The DNA for the CDR3 is TGTGCCAGCAGTGGGGCGGGGACAGCCTCCTTGGAGCAGTACTTC.

The genes are TRBV6-5 and TRBJ1-5; the D gene is possibly TRBD1 (6 bases). The germline V and J ends were trimmed by 10 bases and 6 bases, with 19 bases remaining between them. The CDR3 consists of 14 residues. Germline V gene lookup returns CDR1 MNHEY and CDR2 SVGAGI. The CDR3 bases are TGTGCCACCCAGCCGGGGGGGGCGATTCAGCCCCAGCATTTT. This translates into CATQPGGAIQPQHF.

This chain links TRBV5-5 with TRBJ1-4; perhaps TRBD1 as D (5 bases). The CDR3 runs 16 residues. V dropped 1 base and J dropped 6 bases, with 16 bases sitting between them. The V gene's germline CDR1 is SGHKS and CDR2 YYEKEE (reference sequence). As DNA, the CDR3 is TGTGCCAGCAGCTTGAGGCCGCCGGGGGATTATGAAAAACTGTTTTTT. Its translation is CASSLRPPGDYEKLFF.

CDR3 DNA: TGTGCTAGTGGACAGGGGACTCAAGAGACCCAGTACTTC. It codes for CASGQGTQETQYF. The genes are TRBV12-5 and TRBJ2-5; a possible D gene is TRBD1 (7 bases). Deletions cut 6 bases from V and 2 bases from J, with 10 bases between. Germline V gene data show CDR1 as LGHNT and CDR2 as FRNRAP. The CDR3 contains 13 residues.

The rearrangement joins TRBV12-5 to TRBJ2-1, with D perhaps matching TRBD2 (5 bases). V lost 0 bases to trimming and J lost 12 bases, with 18 bases between them. The CDR3 loop spans 15 amino acids. From germline, CDR1 is LGHNT and CDR2 FRNRAP. In DNA form, the CDR3 reads TGTGCTAGTGGTTTGGTACAACCGGGGATGGACGGGCAGTTCTTC. Translating gives CASGLVQPGMDGQFF.

J is TRBJ1-2 and V is TRBV6-5; 8 bases fit TRBD1. V shed 2 bases, J shed 4 bases, and the junction held 3 bases outside the gene matches. This CDR3 comprises 14 residues. Per the germline V gene, CDR1 is MNHEY and CDR2 is SVGAGI. The DNA of the CDR3 is TGTGCCAGCAGTTACGGACAGGGTCCCTATGGCTACACCTTC. Amino acid sequence: CASSYGQGPYGYTF.

The V gene is TRBV5-1, the J gene TRBJ2-5; TRBD1 is a possible D gene (6 bases). Germline CDR1 is SGHRS and CDR2 is YFSETQ. The CDR3 runs to 14 residues. V was cut by 2 bases and J by 2 bases, with 10 bases left in between. The CDR3, as DNA: TGCGCCAGCAGCTTCGACCAGGGGCAAGAGACCCAGTACTTC. Translation: CASSFDQGQETQYF.

The CDR3 here is CASSEIRLAGGTGELFF. The CDR3 DNA follows: TGTGCCAGCAGTGAAATTCGACTAGCGGGAGGCACCGGGGAGCTGTTTTTT. This chain uses TRBV25-1 with TRBJ2-2; TRBD2 matches at 13 bases. The CDR3 sequence is 17 residues long. V lost 2 bases and J lost 4; bases outside the gene matches: 4. Germline lookup yields CDR1 MGHDK and CDR2 SYGVNS.

CDR3: CASSHTGTSVDEQFF. DNA of the CDR3: TGTGCCAGCAGTCACACCGGGACTAGCGTAGATGAGCAGTTCTTC. The chain has TRBV3-1 (or the pseudogene TRBV3-2) and TRBJ2-1, with 10 bases identical to TRBD2. The germline V gene has CDR1 LGHDT and CDR2 YNNKEL (reference sequence). V trimming: 6 bases; J trimming: 8 bases; junction bases outside the gene matches: 10. The CDR3 runs 15 residues.

The CDR3, as DNA: TGTGCCAGCAGCTTGGGACAGGGGTTCTACGAGCAGTACTTC. Protein product: CASSLGQGFYEQYF. This sequence joins TRBV5-6 and TRBJ2-7; 8 nucleotides align to TRBD1. V was clipped by 0 bases and J by 3 bases; unmatched bases: 2. The CDR3 covers 14 residues. Germline loops: CDR1 SGHDT, CDR2 YYEEEE.

The chain is built from TRBV5-8 and TRBJ2-2, with TRBD1 identical over 7 bases. V trimming: 0 bases; J trimming: 7 bases; junction bases outside the gene matches: 3. Per germline, CDR1 SGHTS and CDR2 YDEGEE. The CDR3 covers 14 residues. CDR3 protein: CASSLGQGSGELFF. DNA for the CDR3: TGTGCCAGCAGCTTGGGACAGGGCAGCGGGGAGCTGTTTTTT.

The rearrangement joins TRBV7-8 to TRBJ2-1; 8 nucleotides match TRBD2. The CDR3 extends over 16 amino acids. The germline V gene encodes CDR1 SGHVS and CDR2 FQNEAQ. The V and J ends lost 5 bases and 4 bases, in that order; junction bases with no gene match: 10. The CDR3 DNA sequence: TGTGCCAGCAGCGGAAAGAGATTAGCGGGGTACAATGAGCAGTTCTTC. Translated: CASSGKRLAGYNEQFF.

The rearrangement joins TRBV19 to TRBJ1-1; 9 bases fit TRBD1. The CDR3 has 17 residues. Unmatched junction bases numbered 12, after V lost 3 bases and J lost 4 bases. Per the germline V gene, CDR1 is LNHDA and CDR2 is SQIVND (reference sequence). The CDR3 protein is CASSMWTGVVRSTEAFF. The CDR3 nucleotides are TGTGCCAGTAGTATGTGGACAGGGGTGGTTCGGAGCACTGAAGCTTTCTTT.